The source of this T cell receptor (beta chain) is a study of cytomegalovirus exposure and HLA in healthy donors. This CDR3 spans 13 amino acids. From germline, CDR1 is LNHDA and CDR2 SQIVND (reference sequence). V was cut by 8 bases and J by 0 bases, with 10 bases left in between. 60 Vbeta and 13 Jbeta primers were used in PCR. Some clones are missing from TCRdb's copy, which holds only in-frame ones; the method was immunoSEQ multiplex PCR. The sample records more than 70,000 clones, 60% to 85% being singletons. The chain uses TRBV19 and TRBJ1-1; D is uncertain. The clonotype comes from a boy aged 5-17 years in good health and CMV-seronegative. Sequencing used PBMCs. In nucleotides, the CDR3 is TGTGCCAGTGGCCTAGATATGAACACTGAAGCTTTCTTT. Its protein product is CASGLDMNTEAFF.